The source of this TCR beta chain is a study of cytomegalovirus exposure and HLA in healthy donors. Study background: Early released data comprised approximately 85 million unique TCRs from HLA-typed donors. Notes on the study in general: TCR association rates varied by HLA locus in a later analysis, with DRB1 highest and HLA-C lowest. In vitro work confirmed that a few CMV-associated chains recognize CMV antigens.

Concerning this clone itself: Antigen: not known.

CDR1 is SGHTA, CDR2 FQGNSA, per germline. Trimming took off 5 bases at V and 3 bases at J, with 4 bases between the two ends. This CDR3 spans 11 amino acids. Donors were ostensibly healthy at sampling, although undocumented immune exposures were probable. Both 60 Vbeta primers and 13 Jbeta primers went into the PCR. The assay was immunoSEQ multiplex PCR, and TCRdb's table has in-frame clones only and misses some. Among about 180,000 clones listed, 75% to 85% were seen once. V usage is TRBV7-2 and J usage is TRBJ1-1; unclear D gene. This sequence was found in a woman between 50 and 59 years old in good health and CMV-seropositive. The source material was PBMCs. The CDR3 DNA reads TGTGCCAGCAGCCCTTACACTGAAGCTTTCTTT. As protein: CASSPYTEAFF.